A selection of T cell receptor beta chains follows, all from one sample in a study of shared clonotypes between healthy human individuals. Sequencing used immunoSEQ multiplex PCR; TCRdb keeps in-frame clones, though not all of them. In the table there are around 980,000 clones, more than 75% of which are singletons. The sequenced sample consisted of memory CD4+ T cells from PBMCs. Receptor source: a man aged 18 to 29 in good health. Some clones in this sample may be carry-over from other donors' samples. Both conserved end residues are part of each CDR3. The D gene is left open where the match is weak. Expanded clones get a size class; other rows say once, few or many, or leave the size out.

clone_size	v_call	j_call	d_call	cdr3_aa	cdr3_nt
once	TRBV5-4	TRBJ2-7	TRBD2	CASSSKTSYYEQYF	TGTGCCAGCAGCTCAAAGACTAGCTACTACGAGCAGTACTTC
NA	TRBV28	TRBJ2-1	NA	CASSLWDSKQFF	TGTGCCAGCAGTTTATGGGACAGCAAGCAGTTCTTC
NA	TRBV28	TRBJ2-7	TRBD1	CASRGQVRSEQYF	TGTGCCAGCAGGGGACAGGTTAGGAGCGAGCAGTACTTC
NA	TRBV10-3	TRBJ1-1	TRBD1	CAISESQGPVTEAFF	TGTGCCATCAGTGAGTCACAGGGGCCGGTGACTGAAGCTTTCTTT
NA	TRBV18	TRBJ1-2	NA	CASSPDRQAYGYTF	TGTGCCAGCTCACCAGATAGACAGGCCTATGGCTACACCTTC
once	TRBV5-6	TRBJ1-1	TRBD1	CASASGTTGVGEAFF	TGTGCCAGCGCTTCGGGTACCACAGGGGTAGGTGAAGCTTTCTTT
NA	TRBV2	TRBJ2-3	NA	CALSGYGLRVDTQYF	TGTGCCTTATCCGGGTACGGACTTAGGGTTGATACGCAGTATTTT
NA	TRBV21-1	TRBJ2-3	NA	CASSTPRGPKRAQPLDTQYF	TGTGCCAGCAGCACCCCTAGGGGTCCGAAGCGGGCCCAGCCACTAGATACGCAGTATTTT
NA	TRBV5-1	TRBJ2-7	TRBD2	CASSLGLAGPYEQYF	TGCGCCAGCAGCTTAGGACTAGCGGGTCCCTACGAGCAGTACTTC
NA	TRBV19	TRBJ2-5	NA	CASSIVQGETQYF	TGTGCCAGTAGTATAGTTCAGGGGGAGACCCAGTACTTC
NA	TRBV30	TRBJ1-2	NA	CAWSAPRSGFGYGYTF	TGTGCCTGGAGTGCTCCCCGGTCTGGGTTTGGATATGGCTACACCTTC
NA	TRBV7-3	TRBJ2-2	NA	CASSLINSPTGELFF	TGTGCCAGCAGCTTAATTAACAGCCCCACCGGGGAGCTGTTTTTT
NA	TRBV15	TRBJ2-5	NA	CATSPRGGETQYF	TGTGCCACCAGCCCAAGGGGGGGAGAGACCCAGTACTTC
NA	TRBV25-1	TRBJ2-7	NA	CASRGVSGQGSYEQYF	TGTGCCAGCAGGGGTGTGTCGGGGCAGGGGTCCTACGAGCAGTACTTC
NA	TRBV29-1	TRBJ1-1	NA	CSVKGRVDTEAFF	TGCAGCGTCAAGGGCAGGGTCGACACTGAAGCTTTCTTT
once	TRBV6-1	TRBJ2-1	NA	CASSELRATIHNEQFF	TGTGCCAGCAGTGAACTCCGGGCGACTATCCACAATGAGCAGTTCTTC
NA	TRBV11-1	TRBJ2-1	NA	CASTWRVSSYNEQFF	TGTGCCAGCACCTGGAGGGTTAGCTCCTACAATGAGCAGTTCTTC
NA	TRBV9	TRBJ2-5	NA	CASSVRANYPETQYF	TGTGCCAGCAGCGTACGGGCGAATTATCCGGAGACCCAGTACTTC
NA	TRBV29-1	TRBJ2-7	NA	CSVRGRTTYEQYF	TGCAGCGTGAGGGGCAGGACGACCTACGAGCAGTACTTC
once	TRBV15	TRBJ2-7	NA	CATSRVNREQYF	TGTGCCACCAGCAGAGTCAATAGGGAGCAGTACTTC
once	TRBV5-1	TRBJ2-7	TRBD2	CASNPTSGRPEQYF	TGCGCCAGCAACCCAACTAGCGGGAGACCCGAGCAGTACTTC
NA	TRBV5-6	TRBJ1-4	NA	CASSVAGREVEKLFF	TGTGCCAGCAGCGTGGCGGGCAGGGAGGTTGAAAAACTGTTTTTT
NA	TRBV28	TRBJ2-2	NA	CASSSSGHVNTGELFF	TGTGCCAGCAGTTCCTCGGGACACGTTAACACCGGGGAGCTGTTTTTT
NA	TRBV7-2	TRBJ2-7	NA	CASSLGPDSYEQYF	TGTGCCAGCAGCCTGGGACCCGATTCCTACGAGCAGTACTTC
NA	TRBV5-1	TRBJ2-7	NA	CASSLRESDEQYF	TGCGCCAGCAGCTTACGGGAAAGCGACGAGCAGTACTTC
NA	TRBV7-2	TRBJ1-1	TRBD1	CASSLAHLDRGPTFF	TGTGCCAGCAGCTTAGCCCACTTGGACAGGGGGCCGACTTTCTTT
NA	TRBV6-6	TRBJ2-4	TRBD1	CATSAGGSNIQYF	TGTGCCACCTCGGCAGGGGGCAGTAACATTCAGTACTTC
NA	TRBV25-1	TRBJ1-2	TRBD1	CASTGQGAGGYTF	TGTGCCAGCACGGGACAGGGGGCGGGCGGCTACACCTTC
NA	TRBV29-1	TRBJ1-3	NA	CSVEDSSGNTIYF	TGCAGCGTGGAGGACAGCTCTGGAAACACCATATATTTT
NA	TRBV5-4	TRBJ2-2	TRBD2	CASSLGGRNTGELFF	TGTGCCAGCAGCTTAGGCGGGAGGAACACCGGGGAGCTGTTTTTT
NA	TRBV30	TRBJ2-3	NA	CAWSRLFSTDTQYF	TGTGCCTGGAGTAGGTTATTTAGCACAGATACGCAGTATTTT
NA	TRBV29-1	TRBJ2-7	TRBD1	CSVAGQGKPEQYF	TGCAGCGTTGCTGGACAGGGGAAGCCCGAGCAGTACTTC
few	TRBV2	TRBJ1-5	TRBD1	CASSRGQGNQPQHF	TGTGCCAGCAGTAGGGGACAGGGTAATCAGCCCCAGCATTTT
NA	TRBV28	TRBJ2-7	TRBD2	CASSRTSGRYEQYF	TGTGCCAGCAGTCGGACTAGCGGGAGGTACGAGCAGTACTTC
NA	TRBV7-2	TRBJ2-7	TRBD1	CASSPGTGGFYEQYF	TGTGCCAGCAGCCCCGGGACAGGGGGCTTCTACGAGCAGTACTTC
NA	TRBV7-2	TRBJ1-2	NA	CASSQEGYYGYTF	TGTGCCAGCAGCCAGGAGGGGTACTATGGCTACACCTTC
NA	TRBV7-9	TRBJ2-2	NA	CASGVSGGTGELFF	TGTGCCAGCGGGGTGTCCGGGGGTACCGGGGAGCTGTTTTTT
NA	TRBV6-6	TRBJ1-5	NA	CASSYSEGRERPQHF	TGTGCCAGCAGTTACTCGGAGGGTCGCGAACGGCCCCAGCATTTT
NA	TRBV29-1	TRBJ2-5	TRBD2	CSVEAGLAGETQYF	TGCAGCGTTGAAGCTGGGCTAGCGGGAGAGACCCAGTACTTC
once	TRBV5-1	TRBJ1-1	NA	CASSSQTVNTEAFF	TGCGCCAGCAGCTCACAAACAGTGAACACTGAAGCTTTCTTT
once	TRBV18	TRBJ2-1	TRBD2	CASSPVSGSHNEQFF	TGTGCCAGCTCACCGGTTAGCGGGTCCCACAATGAGCAGTTCTTC
NA	TRBV28	TRBJ2-7	NA	CASSLWSEQYF	TGTGCCAGCAGTTTATGGTCCGAGCAGTACTTC
NA	TRBV11-2	TRBJ2-1	NA	CASSDQRNEQFF	TGTGCCAGCAGCGACCAGCGGAATGAGCAGTTCTTC
few	TRBV18	TRBJ1-2	TRBD1	CASSPPGQTKYGYTF	TGTGCCAGCTCACCACCGGGACAGACTAAATATGGCTACACCTTC
NA	TRBV14	TRBJ2-3	NA	CATSPGGTDTQYF	TGTGCCACCTCGCCCGGGGGCACAGATACGCAGTATTTT
few	TRBV27	TRBJ2-1	NA	CASSREFYNEQFF	TGTGCCAGCAGTAGGGAGTTCTACAATGAGCAGTTCTTC
NA	TRBV15	TRBJ2-2	TRBD2	CATRRGAGGSNTGELFF	TGTGCCACCAGGCGGGGAGCGGGAGGCTCGAACACCGGGGAGCTGTTTTTT
NA	TRBV11-2	TRBJ2-1	TRBD1	CASSDRGRNEQFF	TGTGCCAGCAGCGACAGGGGGCGAAATGAGCAGTTCTTC
NA	TRBV7-2	TRBJ2-3	NA	CASSLRAGLTDTQYF	TGTGCCAGCAGCTTGAGAGCGGGCCTCACAGATACGCAGTATTTT
few	TRBV7-2	TRBJ2-7	TRBD1	CASSLGLRQGVYEQYF	TGTGCCAGCAGCTTAGGCCTCAGACAGGGCGTCTACGAGCAGTACTTC
NA	TRBV7-8	TRBJ1-5	NA	CASSLVNRNQPQHF	TGTGCCAGCAGCTTAGTTAACAGGAATCAGCCCCAGCATTTT
NA	TRBV5-1	TRBJ1-2	NA	CASSPQEGTYGYTF	TGCGCCAGCAGCCCCCAGGAAGGGACCTATGGCTACACCTTC
NA	TRBV6-5	TRBJ2-7	NA	CASSSTMHEQYF	TGTGCCAGCAGTTCGACTATGCACGAGCAGTACTTC
NA	TRBV30	TRBJ1-6	NA	CAWSASSLGRSPLHF	TGTGCCTGGAGTGCCTCCAGCTTGGGCCGCTCACCCCTCCACTTT
NA	TRBV4-2	TRBJ2-5	NA	CASSQDEAGAEETQYF	TGTGCCAGCAGCCAAGATGAGGCCGGGGCCGAAGAGACCCAGTACTTC
NA	TRBV4-2	TRBJ2-7	TRBD2	CASSQEGLPPTYEQYF	TGTGCCAGCAGCCAAGAGGGACTACCTCCTACCTACGAGCAGTACTTC
NA	TRBV18	TRBJ2-5	NA	CASSPPERSGTQYF	TGTGCCAGCTCACCCCCGGAAAGGTCTGGGACCCAGTACTTC
many	TRBV11-2	TRBJ2-2	NA	CASSLTPKDTGELFF	TGTGCCAGCAGCTTAACACCCAAGGACACCGGGGAGCTGTTTTTT
NA	TRBV30	TRBJ2-2	NA	CAWSLDTGELFF	TGTGCCTGGAGTTTAGACACCGGGGAGCTGTTTTTT